The 3 T cell receptor beta chains below all came from one sample that was sequenced in a study of T cells in Graves' hyperthyroidism and ophthalmopathy. RNA transcripts yielded amplified TCR beta CDR3 regions. The HTBI primer set served for first-round RT-PCR of the TCR CDR3. TCRdb re-called the multiplex PCR reads through MiXCR, storing one row per CDR3 protein. The repertoire holds around 400,000 distinct CDR3 sequences, with about 13% as singletons. The specimen was blood. These receptors came from a woman aged 18-29 years with Graves' hyperthyroidism.

This clonotype was seen ten or more times. The chain links TRBV12-3 or TRBV12-4 to TRBJ1-4; TRBD1 might be the D (5 bases). The germline V and J ends were trimmed by 6 bases and 0 bases, with 8 bases remaining between them. The CDR3 has 14 amino acids. The CDR3 sequence is CASRGTATNEKLFF. The CDR3 bases are TGTGCCAGCAGGGGGACGGCAACTAATGAAAAACTGTTTTTT.

The table lists this clonotype with a few counts. The V gene is TRBV19, the J gene TRBJ1-4, with D hard to call. V lost 2 bases, J lost 5 bases, and 18 bases lay in between. Germline V gives CDR1 LNHDA, CDR2 SQIVND (reference sequence). The CDR3 runs 17 residues. The CDR3 DNA sequence: TGTGCCAGTAGTATAAGCGGGTGGCCAGAAGGAAATGAAAAACTGTTTTTT. Translation: CASSISGWPEGNEKLFF.

V is TRBV3-1 and J is TRBJ2-5; 9 bases line up with TRBD1. Losses at the gene ends were 4 bases for V and 4 bases for J; bases not matched to a gene: 10. CDR1 LGHDT and CDR2 YNNKEL come from the germline V gene (reference sequence). The CDR3 sequence is 16 residues long. This chain's CDR3 is CASSRRTGARGETQYF. The CDR3 nucleotides read TGTGCCAGCAGCCGACGGACAGGGGCTCGGGGAGAGACCCAGTACTTC.